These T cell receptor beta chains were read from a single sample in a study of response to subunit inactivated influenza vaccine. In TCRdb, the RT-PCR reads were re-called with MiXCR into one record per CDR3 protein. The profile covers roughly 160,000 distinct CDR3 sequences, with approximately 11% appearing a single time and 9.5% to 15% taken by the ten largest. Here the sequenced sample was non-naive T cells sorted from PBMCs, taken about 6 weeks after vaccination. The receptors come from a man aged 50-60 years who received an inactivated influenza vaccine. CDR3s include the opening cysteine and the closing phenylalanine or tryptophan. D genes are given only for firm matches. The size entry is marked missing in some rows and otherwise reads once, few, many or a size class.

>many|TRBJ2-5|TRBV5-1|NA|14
CASSLNQGRETQYF
TGCGCCAGCAGCTTGAACCAGGGTAGGGAGACCCAGTACTTC
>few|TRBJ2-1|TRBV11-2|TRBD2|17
CASSTRSGTSGIREQFF
TGTGCCAGCAGCACACGATCCGGGACTAGCGGGATCAGGGAGCAGTTCTTC
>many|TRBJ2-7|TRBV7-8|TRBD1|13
CASSWDRGGEQYF
TGTGCCAGCAGCTGGGACAGGGGAGGCGAGCAGTACTTC
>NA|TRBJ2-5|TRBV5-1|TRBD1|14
CASSTRTGAETQYF
TGCGCCAGCAGCACCCGGACAGGGGCAGAGACCCAGTACTTC
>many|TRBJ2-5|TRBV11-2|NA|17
CASSLGGGHRLVETQYF
TGTGCCAGCAGCTTAGGGGGGGGGCACCGACTGGTTGAGACCCAGTACTTC
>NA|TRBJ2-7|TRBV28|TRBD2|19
CASSSHGTSGRALSYEQYF
TGTGCCAGCAGCTCCCACGGGACTAGCGGGAGGGCCTTATCCTACGAGCAGTACTTC
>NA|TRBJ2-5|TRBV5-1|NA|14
CASSFKDSQETQYF
TGCGCCAGCAGCTTCAAGGACAGTCAAGAGACCCAGTACTTC
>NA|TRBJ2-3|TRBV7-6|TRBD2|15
CASSLRGGSADTQYF
TGTGCCAGCAGCTTACGGGGGGGTAGTGCAGATACGCAGTATTTT
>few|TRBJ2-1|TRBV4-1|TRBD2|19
CASSRQGTSGGYSYNEQFF
TGCGCCAGCAGCCGACAGGGGACTAGCGGGGGGTACTCCTACAATGAGCAGTTCTTC
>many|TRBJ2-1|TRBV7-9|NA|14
CASSPDGGYNEQFF
TGTGCCAGCAGCCCTGACGGCGGGTACAATGAGCAGTTCTTC
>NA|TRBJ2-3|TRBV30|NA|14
CAWRGYRDTDTQYF
TGTGCCTGGAGGGGCTACAGAGACACAGATACGCAGTATTTT
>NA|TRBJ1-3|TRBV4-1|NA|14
CASSQTSGGNTIYF
TGCGCCAGCAGCCAAACATCGGGGGGAAACACCATATATTTT
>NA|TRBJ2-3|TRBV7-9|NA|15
CASSSYVYYTDTQYF
TGTGCCAGCAGCTCCTACGTTTATTACACAGATACGCAGTATTTT
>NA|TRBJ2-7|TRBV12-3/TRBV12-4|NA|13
CASSYGVGYEQYF
TGTGCCAGCAGTTATGGGGTCGGTTACGAGCAGTACTTC
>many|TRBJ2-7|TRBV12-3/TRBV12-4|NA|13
CASSGLESYEQYF
TGTGCCAGCTCGGGACTGGAGAGTTACGAGCAGTACTTC
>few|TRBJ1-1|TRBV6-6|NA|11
CASSYESEAFF
TGTGCCAGCAGTTACGAATCTGAAGCTTTCTTT
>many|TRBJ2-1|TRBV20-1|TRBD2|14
CSASPSGSYNEQFF
TGCAGTGCTAGTCCTAGCGGGAGTTACAATGAGCAGTTCTTC
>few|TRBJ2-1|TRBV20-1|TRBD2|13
CSGGGRSINEQFF
TGCAGTGGCGGCGGGAGGAGTATCAATGAGCAGTTCTTC
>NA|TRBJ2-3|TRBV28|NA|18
CASSLSPRDTRDIDTQYF
TGTGCCAGCAGTTTGTCCCCCCGGGACACCCGAGACATCGATACGCAGTATTTT
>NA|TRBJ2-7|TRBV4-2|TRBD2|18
CASSQDTLGAGGSYEQYF
TGTGCCAGCAGCCAAGATACCCTTGGGGCGGGAGGCTCCTACGAGCAGTACTTC
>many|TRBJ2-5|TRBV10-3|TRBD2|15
CAISEGTSIQETQYF
TGTGCCATCAGTGAAGGGACTAGCATCCAAGAGACCCAGTACTTC
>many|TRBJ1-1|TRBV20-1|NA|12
CVRDISNTEAFF
TGCGTAAGGGACATCTCGAACACTGAAGCTTTCTTT
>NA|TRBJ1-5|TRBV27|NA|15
CASTPTGTLNQPQHF
TGTGCCAGCACCCCAACAGGGACCCTCAATCAGCCCCAGCATTTT
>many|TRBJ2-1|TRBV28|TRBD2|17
CASSGVREGGIYNEQFF
TGTGCCAGCAGTGGGGTACGTGAGGGAGGGATTTACAATGAGCAGTTCTTC
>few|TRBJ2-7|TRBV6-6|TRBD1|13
CANSAGTGYEQYF
TGTGCCAACTCCGCCGGGACAGGCTACGAGCAGTACTTC
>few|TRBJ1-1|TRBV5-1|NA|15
CASRVGSLMYTEAFF
TGCGCCAGCAGAGTGGGATCCTTAATGTACACTGAAGCTTTCTTT